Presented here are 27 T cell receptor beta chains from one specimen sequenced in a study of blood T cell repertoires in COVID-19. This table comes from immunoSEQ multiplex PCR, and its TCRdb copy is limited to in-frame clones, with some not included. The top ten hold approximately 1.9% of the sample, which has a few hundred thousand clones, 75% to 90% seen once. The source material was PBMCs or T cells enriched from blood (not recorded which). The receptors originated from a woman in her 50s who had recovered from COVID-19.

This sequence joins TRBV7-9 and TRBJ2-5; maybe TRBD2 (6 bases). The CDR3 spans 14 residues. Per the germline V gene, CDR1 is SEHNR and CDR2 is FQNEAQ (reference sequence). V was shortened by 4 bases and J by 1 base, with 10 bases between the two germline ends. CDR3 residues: CASSSQRVQETQYF. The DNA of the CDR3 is TGTGCCAGCAGCTCCCAGCGGGTCCAAGAGACCCAGTACTTC.

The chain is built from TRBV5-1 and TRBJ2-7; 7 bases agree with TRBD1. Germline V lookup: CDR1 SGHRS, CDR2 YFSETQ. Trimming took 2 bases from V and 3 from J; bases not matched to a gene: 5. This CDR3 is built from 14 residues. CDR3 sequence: CASSLTGVSYEQYF. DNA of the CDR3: TGCGCCAGCAGCTTAACAGGGGTAAGCTACGAGCAGTACTTC.

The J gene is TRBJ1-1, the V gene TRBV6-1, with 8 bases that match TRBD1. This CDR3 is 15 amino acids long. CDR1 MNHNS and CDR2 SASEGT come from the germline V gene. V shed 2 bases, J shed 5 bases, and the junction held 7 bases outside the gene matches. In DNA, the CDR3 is TGTGCCAGCAGTGAACATACAGGGGGAGGTACTGAAGCTTTCTTT. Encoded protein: CASSEHTGGGTEAFF.

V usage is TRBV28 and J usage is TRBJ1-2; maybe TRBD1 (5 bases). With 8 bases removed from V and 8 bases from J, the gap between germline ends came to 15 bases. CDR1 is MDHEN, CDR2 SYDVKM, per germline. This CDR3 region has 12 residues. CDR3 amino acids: CASRDSGGGYTF. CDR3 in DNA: TGTGCCAGCCGAGACAGCGGGGGGGGCTACACCTTC.

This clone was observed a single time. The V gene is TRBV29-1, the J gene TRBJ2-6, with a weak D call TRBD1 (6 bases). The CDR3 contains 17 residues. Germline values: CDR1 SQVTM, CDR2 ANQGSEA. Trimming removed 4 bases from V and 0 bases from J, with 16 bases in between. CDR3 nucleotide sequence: TGCAGCGTTGTTTTGGCAGGGGACCTCTCTGGGGCCAACGTCCTGACTTTC. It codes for CSVVLAGDLSGANVLTF. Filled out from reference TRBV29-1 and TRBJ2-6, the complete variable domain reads SAVISQKPSRDICQRGTSLTIQCQVDSQVTMMFWYRQQPGQSLTLIATANQGSEATYESGFVIDKFPISRPNLTFSTLTVSNMSPEDSSIYLCSVVLAGDLSGANVLTFGAGSRLTVL.

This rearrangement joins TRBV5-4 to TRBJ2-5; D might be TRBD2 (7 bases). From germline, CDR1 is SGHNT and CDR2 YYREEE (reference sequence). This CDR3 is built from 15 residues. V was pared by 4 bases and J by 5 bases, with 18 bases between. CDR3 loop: CASSLRGPGRETQYF. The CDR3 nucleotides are TGTGCCAGCAGCCTGCGGGGGCCCGGCCGGGAGACCCAGTACTTC.

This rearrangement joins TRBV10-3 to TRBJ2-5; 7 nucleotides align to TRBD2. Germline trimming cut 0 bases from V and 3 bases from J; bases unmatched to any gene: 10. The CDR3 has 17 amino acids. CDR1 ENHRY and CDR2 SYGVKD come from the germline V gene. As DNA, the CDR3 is TGTGCCATCAGTGAGTCGATCCAATACGCGGGAGAAGAGACCCAGTACTTC. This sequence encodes CAISESIQYAGEETQYF.

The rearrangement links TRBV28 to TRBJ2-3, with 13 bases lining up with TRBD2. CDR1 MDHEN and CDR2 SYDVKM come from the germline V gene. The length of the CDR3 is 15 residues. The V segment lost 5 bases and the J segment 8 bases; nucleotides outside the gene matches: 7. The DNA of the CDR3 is TGTGCCAGCAGTCAAAGGACTAGCGGGAGAGGTACGCAGTATTTT. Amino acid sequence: CASSQRTSGRGTQYF. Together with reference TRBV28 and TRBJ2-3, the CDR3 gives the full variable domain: DVKVTQSSRYLVKRTGEKVFLECVQDMDHENMFWYRQDPGLGLRLIYFSYDVKMKEKGDIPEGYSVSREKKERFSLILESASTNQTSMYLCASSQRTSGRGTQYFGPGTRLTVL.

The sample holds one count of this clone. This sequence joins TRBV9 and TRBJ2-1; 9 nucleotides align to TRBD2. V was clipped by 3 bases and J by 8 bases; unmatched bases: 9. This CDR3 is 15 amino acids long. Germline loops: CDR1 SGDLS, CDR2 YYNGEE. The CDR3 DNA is TGTGCCAGCAGCGAGCTAGCGGGACAGTTAGATGAGCAGTTCTTC. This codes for CASSELAGQLDEQFF.

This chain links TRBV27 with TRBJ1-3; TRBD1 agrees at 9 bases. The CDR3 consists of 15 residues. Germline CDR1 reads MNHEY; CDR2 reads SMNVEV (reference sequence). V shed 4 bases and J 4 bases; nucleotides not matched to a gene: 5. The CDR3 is CASSSTGTGGNTIYF. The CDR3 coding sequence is TGTGCCAGCAGTTCCACCGGGACAGGGGGAAACACCATATATTTT.

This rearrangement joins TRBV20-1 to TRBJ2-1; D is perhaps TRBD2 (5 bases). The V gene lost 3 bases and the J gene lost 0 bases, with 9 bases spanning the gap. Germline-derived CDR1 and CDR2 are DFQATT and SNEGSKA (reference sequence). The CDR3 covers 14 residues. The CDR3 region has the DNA TGCAGTGCTAGTGACTACAGCTCCTACAATGAGCAGTTCTTC. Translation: CSASDYSSYNEQFF.

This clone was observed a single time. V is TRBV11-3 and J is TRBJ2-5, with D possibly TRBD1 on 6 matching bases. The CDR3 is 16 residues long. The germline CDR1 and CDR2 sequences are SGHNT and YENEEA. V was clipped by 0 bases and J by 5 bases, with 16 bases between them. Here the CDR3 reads CASSLDWGHSWETQYF. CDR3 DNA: TGTGCCAGCAGCTTAGATTGGGGACACTCTTGGGAGACCCAGTACTTC.

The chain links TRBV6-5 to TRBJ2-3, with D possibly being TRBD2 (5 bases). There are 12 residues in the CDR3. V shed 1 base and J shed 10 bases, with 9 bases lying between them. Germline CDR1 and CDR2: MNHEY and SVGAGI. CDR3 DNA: TGTGCCAGCAGTTACTTGGGAGAGGCGCAGTATTTT. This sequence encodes CASSYLGEAQYF.

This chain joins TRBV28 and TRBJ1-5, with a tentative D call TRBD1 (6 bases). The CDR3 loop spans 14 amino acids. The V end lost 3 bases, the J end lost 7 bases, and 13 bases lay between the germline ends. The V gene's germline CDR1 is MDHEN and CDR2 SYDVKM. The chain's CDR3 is CASSFVAGVQPQHF. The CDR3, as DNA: TGTGCCAGCAGTTTTGTGGCAGGGGTACAGCCCCAGCATTTT.

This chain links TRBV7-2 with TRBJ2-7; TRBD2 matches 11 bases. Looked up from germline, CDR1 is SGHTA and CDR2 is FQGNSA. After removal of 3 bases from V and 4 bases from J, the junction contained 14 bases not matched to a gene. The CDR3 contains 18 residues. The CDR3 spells CASSFGRLAGGQSYEQYF. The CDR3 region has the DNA TGTGCCAGCAGCTTCGGTCGTCTAGCGGGAGGTCAGAGTTACGAGCAGTACTTC.

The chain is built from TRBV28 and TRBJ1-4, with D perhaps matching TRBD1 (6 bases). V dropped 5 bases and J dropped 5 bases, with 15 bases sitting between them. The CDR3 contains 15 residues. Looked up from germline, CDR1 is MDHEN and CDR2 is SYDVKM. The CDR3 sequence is CASSPRGRPNEKLFF. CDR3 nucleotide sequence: TGTGCCAGCAGTCCGCGGGGGCGGCCCAATGAAAAACTGTTTTTT.

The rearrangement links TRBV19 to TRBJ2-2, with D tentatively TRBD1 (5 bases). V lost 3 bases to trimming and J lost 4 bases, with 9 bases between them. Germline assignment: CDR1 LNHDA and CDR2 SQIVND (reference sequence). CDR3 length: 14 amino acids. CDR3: CASSIGRATGELFF. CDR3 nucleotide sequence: TGTGCCAGTAGTATCGGCAGGGCCACCGGGGAGCTGTTTTTT.

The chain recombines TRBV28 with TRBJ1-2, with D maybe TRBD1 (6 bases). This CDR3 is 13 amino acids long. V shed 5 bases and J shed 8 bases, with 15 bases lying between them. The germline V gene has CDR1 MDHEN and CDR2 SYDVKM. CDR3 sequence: CASSAPEGVGYTF. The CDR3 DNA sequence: TGTGCCAGCAGTGCCCCAGAGGGGGTCGGCTACACCTTC.

CDR3 sequence (DNA): TGCGCCAGCAGCCCGGGGACAGGGGGGTACCAAGAGACCCAGTACTTC. It encodes CASSPGTGGYQETQYF. The rearrangement links TRBV5-1 to TRBJ2-5, with TRBD1 matching 11 bases. The CDR3 is made up of 16 amino acids. Germline V lookup: CDR1 SGHRS, CDR2 YFSETQ. After removal of 4 bases from V and 0 bases from J, the junction contained 5 bases not matched to a gene.

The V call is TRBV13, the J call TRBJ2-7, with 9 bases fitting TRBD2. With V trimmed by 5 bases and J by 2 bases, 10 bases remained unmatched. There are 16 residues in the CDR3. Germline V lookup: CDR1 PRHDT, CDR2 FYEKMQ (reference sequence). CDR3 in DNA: TGTGCCAGCAGCGGGACTAGCCCGAGTGGGACCTACGAGCAGTACTTC. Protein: CASSGTSPSGTYEQYF.

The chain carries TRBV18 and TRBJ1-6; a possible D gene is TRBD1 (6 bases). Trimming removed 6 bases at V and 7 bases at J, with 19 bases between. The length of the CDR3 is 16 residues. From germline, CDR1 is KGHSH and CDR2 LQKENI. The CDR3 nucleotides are TGTGCCAGCTCCCCTACTCGGGACACTACGAATTCACCCCTCCACTTT. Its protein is CASSPTRDTTNSPLHF.

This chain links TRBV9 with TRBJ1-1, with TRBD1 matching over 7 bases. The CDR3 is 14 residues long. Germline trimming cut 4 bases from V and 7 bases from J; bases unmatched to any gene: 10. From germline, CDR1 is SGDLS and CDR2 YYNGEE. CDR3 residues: CASSRDRSLLEAFF. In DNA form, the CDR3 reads TGTGCCAGCAGCCGGGACAGATCCTTACTTGAAGCTTTCTTT.

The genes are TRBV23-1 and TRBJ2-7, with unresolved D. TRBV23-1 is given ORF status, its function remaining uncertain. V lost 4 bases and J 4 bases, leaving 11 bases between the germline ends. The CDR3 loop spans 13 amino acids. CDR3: CASSLPPAYEQYF. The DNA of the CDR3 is TGCGCCAGCAGTCTGCCTCCAGCGTACGAGCAGTACTTC.

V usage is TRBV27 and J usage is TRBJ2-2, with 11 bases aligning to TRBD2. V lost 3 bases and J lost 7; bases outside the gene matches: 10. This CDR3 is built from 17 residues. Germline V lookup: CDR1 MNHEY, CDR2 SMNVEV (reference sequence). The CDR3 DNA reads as TGTGCCAGCAGTTTCCACGGGACTAGCGGTTTCCTCGGGGAGCTGTTTTTT. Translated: CASSFHGTSGFLGELFF.

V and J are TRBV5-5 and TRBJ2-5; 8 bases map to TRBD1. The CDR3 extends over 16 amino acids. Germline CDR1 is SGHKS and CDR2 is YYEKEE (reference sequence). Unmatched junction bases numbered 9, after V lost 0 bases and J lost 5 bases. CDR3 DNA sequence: TGTGCCAGCAGCTTGGGGGGGACAGGTTACGGTGAGACCCAGTACTTC. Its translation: CASSLGGTGYGETQYF.

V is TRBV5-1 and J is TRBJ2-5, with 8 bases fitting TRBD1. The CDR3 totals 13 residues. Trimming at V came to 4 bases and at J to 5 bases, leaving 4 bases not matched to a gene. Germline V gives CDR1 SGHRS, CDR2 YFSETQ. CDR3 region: CASSTQGVETQYF. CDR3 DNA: TGCGCCAGCAGCACACAGGGGGTCGAGACCCAGTACTTC.

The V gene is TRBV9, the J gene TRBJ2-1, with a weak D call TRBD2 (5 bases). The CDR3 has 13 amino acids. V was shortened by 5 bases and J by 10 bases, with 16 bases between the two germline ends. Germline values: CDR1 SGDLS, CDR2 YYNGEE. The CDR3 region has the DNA TGTGCCAGCAGTGGACTTCCATTCGGGGAGCAGTTCTTC. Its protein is CASSGLPFGEQFF. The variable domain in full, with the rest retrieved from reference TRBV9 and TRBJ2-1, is DSGVTQTPKHLITATGQRVTLRCSPRSGDLSVYWYQQSLDQGLQFLIQYYNGEERAKGNILERFSAQQFPDLHSELNLSSLELGDSALYFCASSGLPFGEQFFGPGTRLTVL.